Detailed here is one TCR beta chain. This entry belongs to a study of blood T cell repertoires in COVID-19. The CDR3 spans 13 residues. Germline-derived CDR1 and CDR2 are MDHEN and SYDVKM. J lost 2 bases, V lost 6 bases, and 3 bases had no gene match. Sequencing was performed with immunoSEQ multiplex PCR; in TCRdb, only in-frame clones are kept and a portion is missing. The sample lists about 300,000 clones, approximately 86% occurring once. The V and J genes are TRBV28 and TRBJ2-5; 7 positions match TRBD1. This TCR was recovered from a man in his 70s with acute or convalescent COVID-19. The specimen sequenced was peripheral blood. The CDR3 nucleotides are TGTGCCAGCAGCCGGGGACAGCAAGAGACCCAGTACTTC. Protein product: CASSRGQQETQYF.